The present T cell receptor beta chain was sequenced within a study of beta chain features in type 1 diabetes. Overall study findings and caveats: Researchers report that Type 1 diabetes patients had moderately but significantly shorter TCRB CDR3s across all four CD4+ subsets.

Expressed TCRB transcripts were sequenced after all isolated RNA was converted to cDNA. Assay used: immunoSEQ multiplex PCR; TCRdb lists only in-frame clones, some missing. This sample carries 350,000 to 400,000 clones, roughly 13% of them seen once, and the ten largest clones take around 0.0099%. This CDR3 has 16 residues. Germline V gene sequence: CDR1 LGHNA, CDR2 YSLEER. Trimming took off 1 base at V and 7 bases at J, with 20 bases between the two ends. Of note for this clone: No antigen is known for it.

The gene calls are TRBV4-3 and TRBJ2-7, with D maybe TRBD1 (6 bases). The origin of this receptor is a woman younger than 30 with type 1 diabetes. Sequenced: naive CD4+ T cells from blood. The CDR3 DNA sequence: TGCGCCAGCAGCCAAGGGCCCCAGGGGTCCCTGGGAGAGCAGTACTTC. It codes for CASSQGPQGSLGEQYF.